A selection of T cell receptor beta chains follows, all from one sample in a study of OX40 agonist ivuxolimab in advanced cancers. The table came from immunoSEQ multiplex PCR; TCRdb's copy has only in-frame clones and leaves some out. The profile shows fewer than 70,000 clones, roughly four fifths of them singletons. Source: CD4+ or CD8+ T cells sorted from blood, taken in a trial of the OX40 agonist ivuxolimab. The source is an adult with an advanced solid tumor such as melanoma, head and neck, liver or kidney cancer. Each CDR3 is given with its conserved first and last residue. D genes are given only for firm matches. Clone size, where shown, is once, few, many, or a class for clones that have expanded.

len: 12
v_gene: TRBV5-4
j_gene: TRBJ1-2
d_gene: TRBD1
abundance: .
CDR3nt: TGTGCCAGCAACGACCGGGACAGTGGGGGCACCTTC
CDR3aa: CASNDRDSGGTF

len: 15
v_gene: TRBV7-6
j_gene: TRBJ2-5
d_gene: .
abundance: .
CDR3nt: TGTGCCAGCAGCTTGAACTCAGGGGCTTCAGGGACCCAGTACTTC
CDR3aa: CASSLNSGASGTQYF

len: 14
v_gene: TRBV28
j_gene: TRBJ2-1
d_gene: TRBD2
abundance: .
CDR3nt: TGTGCCGGGAGGACGGGACTAGCCCCCAATGAGCAGTTCTTC
CDR3aa: CAGRTGLAPNEQFF

len: 14
v_gene: TRBV19
j_gene: TRBJ2-7
d_gene: .
abundance: .
CDR3nt: TGTGCCAGTAGTATAGGCCAAAGAACCTACGAGCAGTACTTC
CDR3aa: CASSIGQRTYEQYF

len: 14
v_gene: TRBV9
j_gene: TRBJ2-7
d_gene: .
abundance: .
CDR3nt: TGTGCCAGCAGCGAACGTGGTGTCGGGGTCGAGCAGTACTTC
CDR3aa: CASSERGVGVEQYF

len: 22
v_gene: TRBV7-6
j_gene: TRBJ2-1
d_gene: TRBD2
abundance: .
CDR3nt: TGTGCCAGCAGCTCCGGTCCTCAGACTAGCGGGAAATATCGCAACTCCTACAATGAGCAGTTCTTC
CDR3aa: CASSSGPQTSGKYRNSYNEQFF

len: 14
v_gene: TRBV2
j_gene: TRBJ2-2
d_gene: .
abundance: .
CDR3nt: TGTGCCAGCAAGGATCTGGCGAGCACCGGGGAGCTGTTTTTT
CDR3aa: CASKDLASTGELFF

len: 15
v_gene: TRBV7-8
j_gene: TRBJ1-2
d_gene: TRBD1
abundance: .
CDR3nt: TGTGCCAGCAGCTCTTACGGACAGGGGAACTATGGCTACACCTTC
CDR3aa: CASSSYGQGNYGYTF

len: 12
v_gene: TRBV29-1
j_gene: TRBJ2-7
d_gene: .
abundance: .
CDR3nt: TGCAGCGTTTCGGGCCTAGTCGACGAGCAGTACTTC
CDR3aa: CSVSGLVDEQYF

len: 13
v_gene: TRBV10-1
j_gene: TRBJ1-1
d_gene: .
abundance: .
CDR3nt: TGCGCCAGCAGCCCTGACGTGGACAGAAAAGCTTTCTTT
CDR3aa: CASSPDVDRKAFF

len: 12
v_gene: TRBV6-6
j_gene: TRBJ1-5
d_gene: .
abundance: .
CDR3nt: TGTGCCAGCAGCCCTTCATATCAGCCCCAGCATTTT
CDR3aa: CASSPSYQPQHF

len: 16
v_gene: TRBV13
j_gene: TRBJ2-2
d_gene: .
abundance: .
CDR3nt: TGTGCCAGCAGCTTCTCGGATCCACCGAACACCGGGGAGCTGTTTTTT
CDR3aa: CASSFSDPPNTGELFF

len: 12
v_gene: TRBV10-3
j_gene: TRBJ2-7
d_gene: .
abundance: .
CDR3nt: TGTGCCATCAGCCAGACAGATTATGAGCAGTACTTC
CDR3aa: CAISQTDYEQYF

len: 18
v_gene: TRBV7-6
j_gene: TRBJ2-6
d_gene: .
abundance: .
CDR3nt: TGTGCCAGCAGCTTAGGGCGGGCAGTCCTCTCTGGGGCCAACGTCCTGACTTTC
CDR3aa: CASSLGRAVLSGANVLTF

len: 12
v_gene: TRBV6-5
j_gene: TRBJ2-1
d_gene: .
abundance: .
CDR3nt: TGTGCCAGCAGTACCCCGACAAATGAGCAGTTCTTC
CDR3aa: CASSTPTNEQFF

len: 14
v_gene: TRBV5-4
j_gene: TRBJ2-2
d_gene: TRBD2
abundance: .
CDR3nt: TGTGCCAGCAGCTCCGGACTAGGTGCAGGGGAGCTGTTTTTT
CDR3aa: CASSSGLGAGELFF

len: 16
v_gene: TRBV6-1
j_gene: TRBJ2-3
d_gene: .
abundance: .
CDR3nt: TGTGCCAGCAGTGACCCGTGGGGAGATCGGCCTCAGGTGCAGTATTTT
CDR3aa: CASSDPWGDRPQVQYF

len: 15
v_gene: TRBV19
j_gene: TRBJ1-5
d_gene: TRBD1
abundance: .
CDR3nt: TGTGCCAGTAGTATAGGGGCAGGGGGTAATCAGCCCCAGCATTTT
CDR3aa: CASSIGAGGNQPQHF

len: 11
v_gene: TRBV25-1
j_gene: TRBJ2-5
d_gene: .
abundance: .
CDR3nt: TGTGCCAGCAGTGAATGGGAGACCCAGTACTTC
CDR3aa: CASSEWETQYF

len: 18
v_gene: TRBV14
j_gene: TRBJ2-3
d_gene: TRBD2
abundance: few
CDR3nt: TGTGCCAGCAGCCAAGATGTTTTAGCGGGAGCCTACACAGATACGCAGTATTTT
CDR3aa: CASSQDVLAGAYTDTQYF

len: 12
v_gene: TRBV29-1
j_gene: TRBJ1-5
d_gene: .
abundance: .
CDR3nt: TGCAGCGTCGGCGAGTGGGATCAGCCCCAGCATTTT
CDR3aa: CSVGEWDQPQHF

len: 13
v_gene: TRBV30
j_gene: TRBJ2-5
d_gene: TRBD1
abundance: once
CDR3nt: TGTGCCTGGAGGACAGGGTACCAAGAGACCCAGTACTTC
CDR3aa: CAWRTGYQETQYF

len: 14
v_gene: TRBV2
j_gene: TRBJ1-5
d_gene: TRBD1
abundance: .
CDR3nt: TGTGCCAGCAGAGGGACAGGACTTCACCAGCCCCAGCATTTT
CDR3aa: CASRGTGLHQPQHF

len: 14
v_gene: TRBV15
j_gene: TRBJ1-1
d_gene: .
abundance: .
CDR3nt: TGTGCCACCAGCACCAACAGGTTTCTCACTGAAGCTTTCTTT
CDR3aa: CATSTNRFLTEAFF

len: 15
v_gene: TRBV19
j_gene: TRBJ2-7
d_gene: .
abundance: .
CDR3nt: TGTGCCAGTAGTATGGGCGCCGGGATCATCTACGAGCAGTACTTC
CDR3aa: CASSMGAGIIYEQYF

len: 14
v_gene: TRBV2
j_gene: TRBJ1-1
d_gene: TRBD1
abundance: .
CDR3nt: TGTGCCAGCAGGAAGGATGCCGGGACAGAAGAAGCTTTCTTT
CDR3aa: CASRKDAGTEEAFF

len: 15
v_gene: TRBV4-1
j_gene: TRBJ1-6
d_gene: .
abundance: .
CDR3nt: TGCGCCAGCAGCCAAGAAGGGATTCGGAATTCACCCCTCCACTTT
CDR3aa: CASSQEGIRNSPLHF

len: 19
v_gene: TRBV4-2
j_gene: TRBJ2-6
d_gene: TRBD2
abundance: .
CDR3nt: TGTGCCAGCAGCCCGTTGACTAGCGTTGGACTCTCTGGGGCCAACGTCCTGACTTTC
CDR3aa: CASSPLTSVGLSGANVLTF

len: 15
v_gene: TRBV7-3
j_gene: TRBJ2-7
d_gene: TRBD1
abundance: .
CDR3nt: TGTGCCAGCAGCTTAACGGGACAGGTCGGGGGCGAGCAGTACTTC
CDR3aa: CASSLTGQVGGEQYF

len: 12
v_gene: TRBV7-8
j_gene: TRBJ1-1
d_gene: .
abundance: .
CDR3nt: TGTGCCAGCAGCTTAGATCTAGGTGAAGCTTTCTTT
CDR3aa: CASSLDLGEAFF

len: 18
v_gene: TRBV9
j_gene: TRBJ2-3
d_gene: TRBD2
abundance: .
CDR3nt: TGTGCCAGCAGCCTAGGGGCTAGCGGGGGGGCCCACACAGATACGCAGTATTTT
CDR3aa: CASSLGASGGAHTDTQYF

len: 15
v_gene: TRBV10-1
j_gene: TRBJ2-2
d_gene: .
abundance: .
CDR3nt: TGCGCCAGCAGTGAGTCGACTCTAAGCACCGGGGAGCTGTTTTTT
CDR3aa: CASSESTLSTGELFF

len: 13
v_gene: TRBV11-2
j_gene: TRBJ2-2
d_gene: .
abundance: .
CDR3nt: TGTGCCAGCAGCTTAGATGGACCCGGGGAGCTGTTTTTT
CDR3aa: CASSLDGPGELFF

len: 16
v_gene: TRBV9
j_gene: TRBJ1-3
d_gene: .
abundance: .
CDR3nt: TGTGCCAGCAGCGACCCCAGACGGGGGTATGGAAACACCATATATTTT
CDR3aa: CASSDPRRGYGNTIYF

len: 13
v_gene: TRBV6-6
j_gene: TRBJ1-2
d_gene: .
abundance: .
CDR3nt: TGTGCCAGCAGCCGCCGGGACGACTATGGCTACACCTTC
CDR3aa: CASSRRDDYGYTF

len: 12
v_gene: TRBV6-5
j_gene: TRBJ1-1
d_gene: .
abundance: .
CDR3nt: TGTGCCAGCAGTAAGTGGGGGCTCGAGGCTTTCTTT
CDR3aa: CASSKWGLEAFF

len: 13
v_gene: TRBV5-1
j_gene: TRBJ2-1
d_gene: .
abundance: .
CDR3nt: TGCGCCAGCAGCTTGGAGGGGGAGGGGGTGCAGTTCTTC
CDR3aa: CASSLEGEGVQFF

len: 14
v_gene: TRBV5-5
j_gene: TRBJ1-2
d_gene: .
abundance: .
CDR3nt: TGTGCCAGCAGCTTGGGGGCGAGGGAGTATGGCTACACCTTC
CDR3aa: CASSLGAREYGYTF

len: 14
v_gene: TRBV4-1
j_gene: TRBJ2-7
d_gene: .
abundance: once
CDR3nt: TGCGCCAGCAGCCAAGATGGGCTAGTCTACGAGCAGTACTTC
CDR3aa: CASSQDGLVYEQYF

len: 15
v_gene: TRBV28
j_gene: TRBJ2-7
d_gene: TRBD2
abundance: .
CDR3nt: TGTGCCAGCAGTGCCGGGACTAGCGGACGCTACGAGCAGTACTTC
CDR3aa: CASSAGTSGRYEQYF

len: 15
v_gene: TRBV10-3
j_gene: TRBJ2-7
d_gene: TRBD1
abundance: .
CDR3nt: TGTGCCATCAGCGAGTCGGACAGGGGTACCTACGAGCAGTACTTC
CDR3aa: CAISESDRGTYEQYF

len: 14
v_gene: TRBV19
j_gene: TRBJ1-5
d_gene: .
abundance: .
CDR3nt: TGTGCCAGTAGTATCCTTCATAGCAATCAGCCCCAGCATTTT
CDR3aa: CASSILHSNQPQHF

len: 12
v_gene: TRBV2
j_gene: TRBJ2-7
d_gene: .
abundance: .
CDR3nt: TGTGCCAGCACCACTAGCAGATACGAGCAGTACTTC
CDR3aa: CASTTSRYEQYF

len: 14
v_gene: TRBV2
j_gene: TRBJ2-7
d_gene: TRBD2
abundance: .
CDR3nt: TGTGCCAGCAGTGCGGGAGGAGATATCTACGAGCAGTACTTC
CDR3aa: CASSAGGDIYEQYF